This section outlines one TCR beta chain sequence together with its context. Its antigen is currently not known. No clone much larger than this one lies a single base away; base qualities are absent. This entry belongs to a study of blood T cell repertoires in COVID-19 (dated by TCRdb to the early 2020s). Regarding the complete study: Collaborator samples came from the United States, Italy and Spain and covered acute and convalescent phases of COVID-19. The prospective study material was composed of cDNA or gDNA derived from T cells, B-cell-depleted T cells, or PBMCs. The dataset comprised deeply sampled blood TCRbeta repertoires from subjects exposed to, actively infected with, or recovered from COVID-19. The repertoires were released in a freely available public database intended as a resource for research on the immune response to SARS-CoV-2. Samples came from the ongoing ImmuneRACE study (first 160 participants) plus 1,254 subjects from 6 global collaborators. Sample metadata almost always included a de-identified subject ID, COVID-19 status, age in years and sex. Where HLA class I and class II types were available, the types were taken from metadata supplied by the sample provider, not from assay-based typing. Results the study describes overall, beyond this receptor: The amount of clinical and demographic metadata varied by source and participant and was provided uncurated.

The immunoSEQ Assay, a bias-controlled multiplex PCR, was used to amplify TCRbeta CDR3 regions from genomic DNA. Per the original workflow: The number of nucleated cells in each sample was estimated by amplification of reference gene primers within the assay. To quantify the absolute abundance of each unique TCRbeta CDR3 rearrangement, sequence reads were collapsed and filtered. For each sample, productive Simpson clonality was calculated by taking the square root of Simpson's diversity index across productive rearrangements. The source is immuneACCESS, and TCRdb retained only in-frame sequences with V and J called. Part of the clones is not carried over; for the studies checked, unresolved V genes explain less than half of this, and the remainder is unexplained. D and trimming come from the DNA, and the V and J calls and clone size come from that table. The sample table records hundreds of thousands of clones; around four fifths of these occur just once. 8% to 10% of the sample lies in the top ten.

CDR1 and CDR2, per the germline V gene, are SNHLY and FYNNEI. V and J are truncated by 7 bases and 2 bases respectively, leaving an intervening sequence of 17 bases. Including the terminal cysteine and phenylalanine, the CDR3 comprises 15 residues. CDR3 DNA is the only sequence kept; it has 45 bases, read in frame from the first base. Another Seattle source contributed samples from volunteer blood donors who had recovered from COVID-19. Whole blood was collected in K2EDTA tubes by collaborating institutions according to the institutions' own protocols. For TCRbeta analysis, collaborator samples were shipped as frozen whole blood, as isolated PBMCs, or as DNA extracted from either sample type.

This receptor was obtained from a woman in her forties or fifties who had recovered from COVID-19. Sequenced: peripheral blood. The rearranged segments are TRBV2 and TRBJ2-5, with no confidently assigned D gene. CDR3 reads: CASKESPVPQETQYF. The nucleotide sequence is TGTGCCAGCAAAGAGTCACCGGTTCCTCAAGAGACCCAGTACTTC.